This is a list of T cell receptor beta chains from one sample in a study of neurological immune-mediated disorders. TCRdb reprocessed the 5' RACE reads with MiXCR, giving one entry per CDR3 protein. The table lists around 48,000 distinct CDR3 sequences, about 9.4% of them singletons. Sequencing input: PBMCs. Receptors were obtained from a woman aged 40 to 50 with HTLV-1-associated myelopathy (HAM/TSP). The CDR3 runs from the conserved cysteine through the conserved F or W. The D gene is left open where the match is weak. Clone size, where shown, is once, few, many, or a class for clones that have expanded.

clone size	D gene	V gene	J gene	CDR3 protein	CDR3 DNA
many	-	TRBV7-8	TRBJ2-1	CASSLPGAGINEQFF	TGTGCCAGCAGCTTACCGGGGGCGGGAATAAATGAGCAGTTCTTC
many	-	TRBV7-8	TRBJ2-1	CASSSRISGPRPGNEQFF	TGTGCCAGCAGCTCTAGAATCTCCGGGCCGCGCCCGGGCAATGAGCAGTTCTTC
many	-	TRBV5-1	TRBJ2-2	CASSLGHTKNTGELFF	TGCGCCAGCAGCTTGGGGCACACGAAGAACACCGGGGAGCTGTTTTTT
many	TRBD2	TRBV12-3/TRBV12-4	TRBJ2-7	CASTGTSVAYEQYF	TGTGCCAGCACAGGGACTAGCGTGGCCTACGAGCAGTACTTC
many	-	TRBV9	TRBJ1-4	CASSRLVEKLFF	TGTGCCAGCAGCCGGTTAGTCGAAAAACTGTTTTTT
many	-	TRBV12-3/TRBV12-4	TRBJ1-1	CASIPLGIEAFF	TGTGCCAGCATCCCCTTGGGGATTGAAGCTTTCTTT
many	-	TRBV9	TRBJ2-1	CASSVGGGKNEQFF	TGTGCCAGCAGCGTAGGAGGTGGGAAGAATGAGCAGTTCTTC
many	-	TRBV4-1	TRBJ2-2	CASSPRPSPGELFF	TGCGCCAGCAGCCCGAGGCCCTCCCCCGGGGAGCTGTTTTTT
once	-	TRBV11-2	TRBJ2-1	CASSLVDSYNEQFF	TGTGCCAGCAGCCTCGTGGATTCCTACAATGAGCAGTTCTTC
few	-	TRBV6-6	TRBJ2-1	CASSYGGVLNEQFF	TGTGCCAGCAGTTACGGCGGGGTCCTCAATGAGCAGTTCTTC
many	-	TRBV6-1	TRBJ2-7	CASSDHDRSYEQYF	TGTGCCAGCAGTGATCATGACAGATCCTACGAGCAGTACTTC
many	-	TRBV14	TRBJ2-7	CASSLPGASYEQYF	TGTGCCAGCAGCCTCCCCGGGGCCAGCTACGAGCAGTACTTC
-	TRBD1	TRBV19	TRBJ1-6	CASRIGQGAKSPLHF	TGTGCCAGTAGAATCGGACAGGGTGCCAAATCACCCCTCCACTTT
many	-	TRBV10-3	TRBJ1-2	CAISESVGGRGYGYTF	TGTGCCATCAGTGAGTCCGTCGGGGGGCGCGGTTATGGCTACACCTTC
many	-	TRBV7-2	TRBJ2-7	CASSSGSPQYF	TGTGCCAGCAGCTCCGGATCCCCTCAGTACTTC
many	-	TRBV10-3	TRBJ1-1	CAISDRRGENTEAFF	TGTGCCATCAGTGATCGCAGGGGCGAGAACACTGAAGCTTTCTTT
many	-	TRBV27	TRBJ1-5	CASSPHGQYSNQPQHF	TGTGCCAGCAGTCCCCACGGACAGTATAGCAATCAGCCCCAGCATTTT
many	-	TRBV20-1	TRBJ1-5	CSARGGDLGPNQPQHF	TGCAGTGCTAGAGGGGGGGACCTGGGCCCGAATCAGCCCCAGCATTTT
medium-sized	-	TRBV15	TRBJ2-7	CATSRDLSYEQYF	TGTGCCACCAGCAGAGATCTCTCCTACGAGCAGTACTTC
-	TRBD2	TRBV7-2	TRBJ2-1	CASSLVAGFDNEQFF	TGTGCCAGCAGCTTAGTAGCGGGCTTCGACAATGAGCAGTTCTTC
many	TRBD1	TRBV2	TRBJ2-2	CASWTGVNTGELFF	TGTGCCAGCTGGACAGGGGTGAACACCGGGGAGCTGTTTTTT
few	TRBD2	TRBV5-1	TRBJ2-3	CASSYIAGGVITDTQYF	TGCGCCAGCAGCTATATAGCGGGGGGGGTAATTACAGATACGCAGTATTTT
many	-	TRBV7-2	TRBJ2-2	CASSSEATNTGELFF	TGTGCCAGCAGCTCCGAGGCCACGAACACCGGGGAGCTGTTTTTT
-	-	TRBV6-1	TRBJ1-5	CDSSAYQPQHF	TGTGACAGCAGTGCGTATCAGCCACAGCATTTT
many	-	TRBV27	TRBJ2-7	CASKGPKYEQYF	TGTGCCAGCAAAGGGCCAAAGTACGAGCAGTACTTC
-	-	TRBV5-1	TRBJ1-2	CASSPIGTAGYTF	TGCGCCAGCAGCCCCATAGGGACGGCTGGCTACACCTTC
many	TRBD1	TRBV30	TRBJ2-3	CAWSRDRGETQYF	TGTGCCTGGAGCCGGGACAGGGGTGAGACGCAGTATTTT
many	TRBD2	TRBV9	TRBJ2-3	CASSVGLAGTSTDTQYF	TGTGCCAGCAGCGTGGGACTAGCGGGGACTAGCACAGATACGCAGTATTTT
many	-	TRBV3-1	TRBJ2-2	CASSQPVSGELFF	TGTGCCAGCAGCCAACCGGTCAGCGGGGAGCTGTTTTTT
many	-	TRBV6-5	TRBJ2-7	CASHNSYEQYF	TGTGCCAGCCACAACTCCTACGAGCAGTACTTC
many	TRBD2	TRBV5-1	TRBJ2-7	CASSPGLAGATEQYF	TGCGCCAGCAGCCCGGGACTAGCGGGGGCGACCGAGCAGTACTTC
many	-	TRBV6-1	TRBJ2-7	CASSEPRWNEQYF	TGTGCCAGCAGTGAGCCCCGGTGGAACGAGCAGTACTTC
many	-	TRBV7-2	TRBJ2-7	CASSLQALDYEQYF	TGTGCCAGCAGCCTACAAGCACTCGATTACGAGCAGTACTTC
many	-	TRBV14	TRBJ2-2	CASSPFPRGELFF	TGTGCCAGCAGCCCCTTTCCCCGCGGGGAGCTGTTTTTT
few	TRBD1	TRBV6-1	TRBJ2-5	CASTLDRGRETQYF	TGTGCCAGCACGCTGGACAGGGGGCGAGAGACCCAGTACTTC
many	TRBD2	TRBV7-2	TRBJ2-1	CASSPGFFLRGVNNEQFF	TGTGCCAGCAGCCCCGGCTTTTTTCTGCGGGGGGTTAACAATGAGCAGTTCTTC
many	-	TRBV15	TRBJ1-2	CATSRELTYGYTF	TGTGCCACCAGCAGGGAGTTGACCTATGGCTACACCTTC
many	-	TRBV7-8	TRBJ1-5	CASSLALVGQPQHF	TGTGCCAGCAGCTTAGCTCTGGTTGGTCAGCCCCAGCATTTT
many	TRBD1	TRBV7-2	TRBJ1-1	CASSPYDRGRGAFF	TGTGCCAGCAGCCCTTATGACAGGGGGCGAGGGGCTTTCTTT
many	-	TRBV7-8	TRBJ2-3	CASNYRGGPHTDTQYF	TGTGCCAGCAACTACAGGGGGGGTCCACACACAGATACGCAGTATTTT
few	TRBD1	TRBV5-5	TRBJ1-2	CASTPDRAYGYTF	TGTGCCAGCACCCCTGACAGGGCCTATGGCTACACCTTC
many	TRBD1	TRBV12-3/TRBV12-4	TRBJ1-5	CASSLATGAGQPQHF	TGTGCCAGCAGTTTAGCAACAGGGGCGGGCCAGCCCCAGCATTTT
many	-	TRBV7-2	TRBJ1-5	CASSTGRAGHYSNQPQHF	TGTGCCAGCAGCACAGGCCGGGCAGGGCACTATAGCAATCAGCCCCAGCATTTT
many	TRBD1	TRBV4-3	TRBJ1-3	CASSQAVTGFRSEGNTIYF	TGCGCCAGCAGCCAAGCCGTGACAGGGTTCCGTTCCGAGGGAAACACCATATATTTT
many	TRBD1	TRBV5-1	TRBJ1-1	CASSSSGTGVMNTEAFF	TGCGCCAGCAGCTCTTCCGGGACAGGGGTCATGAACACTGAAGCTTTCTTT
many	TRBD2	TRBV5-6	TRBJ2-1	CASTLGGAGEQFF	TGTGCCAGCACCCTCGGGGGGGCGGGGGAGCAGTTCTTC
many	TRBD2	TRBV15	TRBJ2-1	CATSRGLAGNEQFF	TGTGCCACCAGCAGGGGACTAGCGGGGAATGAGCAGTTCTTC